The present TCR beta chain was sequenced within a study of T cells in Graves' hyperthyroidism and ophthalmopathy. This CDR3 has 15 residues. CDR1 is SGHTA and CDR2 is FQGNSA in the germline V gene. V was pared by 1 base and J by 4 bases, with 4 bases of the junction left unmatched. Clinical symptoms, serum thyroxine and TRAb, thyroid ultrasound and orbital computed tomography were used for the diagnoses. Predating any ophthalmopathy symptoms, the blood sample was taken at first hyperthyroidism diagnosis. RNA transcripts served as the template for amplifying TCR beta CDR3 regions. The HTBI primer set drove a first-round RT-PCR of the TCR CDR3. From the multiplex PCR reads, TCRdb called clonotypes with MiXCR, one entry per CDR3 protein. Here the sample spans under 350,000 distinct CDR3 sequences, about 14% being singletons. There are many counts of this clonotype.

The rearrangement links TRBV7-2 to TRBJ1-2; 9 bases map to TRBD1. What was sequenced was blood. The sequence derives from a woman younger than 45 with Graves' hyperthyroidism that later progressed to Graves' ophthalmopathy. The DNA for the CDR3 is TGTGCCAGCAGCTTAGAACAGGGGGCGGTCTATGGCTACACCTTC. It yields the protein CASSLEQGAVYGYTF.